This T cell receptor beta chain came from a study of blood T cell repertoires in COVID-19. V dropped 2 bases and J dropped 3 bases, with 8 bases sitting between them. CDR3 length: 15 residues. The germline V gene encodes CDR1 SNHLY and CDR2 FYNNEI. Method: immunoSEQ multiplex PCR; TCRdb's copy keeps in-frame clones and lacks some. Of roughly 290,000 clones in the sample, just under 85% are singletons; the top ten hold around 4.2%. The chain combines TRBV2 with TRBJ1-6, with TRBD1 as a possible D gene (5 bases). This receptor was identified in a woman between 50 and 59 years old with active or convalescent COVID-19. The sequenced material came from peripheral blood. The CDR3 loop reads CASSELGGYNSPLHF. Here the CDR3 DNA reads TGTGCCAGCAGTGAATTGGGGGGCTATAATTCACCCCTCCACTTT. The full variable domain, completed using reference TRBV2 and TRBJ1-6, is EPEVTQTPSHQVTQMGQEVILRCVPISNHLYFYWYRQILGQKVEFLVSFYNNEISEKSEIFDDQFSVERPDGSNFTLKIRSTKLEDSAMYFCASSELGGYNSPLHFGNGTRLTVT.